This entry features one T cell receptor beta chain sequence. Its target antigen remains unknown. Base-call qualities are not available, and no considerably larger clone is one nucleotide away. This sample was taken from a study of T cell repertoires in cytomegalovirus infection (dated 2019 in TCRdb). At the level of the whole study: The HLA type of each donor mattered for the analysis, because public TCR beta signatures pointed to carriage of CMV infection along with the matching HLA type.

The listed sequencing device is Illumina HiSeq 1500. TCRdb reworked the public reads: Q25 trimming with fastp, MiXCR clone assembly, productive beta chains retained. Duplicate CDR3 protein sequences are folded into a single record with the most common DNA and genes. A total of roughly 230,000 distinct CDR3 sequences appear in this sample, 9% to 15% of them only once. The biggest ten clones account for approximately 1.8% of the sample. What the work shows at the level of the full study, not this receptor alone: In the ex vivo response, HLA-C-restricted CMV-specific TCR beta clonotypes were dominant, and in two of eight donors the single most frequent clonotype came from this HLA-C-restricted group. In both this cohort and an independent roughly 330-donor cohort, the cumulative frequency of public TCR beta family members distinguished carriers of CMV infection plus the relevant HLA type.

Including cysteine and phenylalanine, the CDR3 has 13 amino acids. Of all the DNA, just the CDR3 is kept, 39 bases in frame from base 1. From a lookup of the germline V gene, CDR1 and CDR2 are SNHLY and FYNNEI. The germline ends are 8 bases apart after V is trimmed by 2 bases and J by 4 bases. The clonotype originates from a human donor in good health (CMV status not recorded). Some clones in this sample may be carry-over from other donors' samples. The sequencing input was PBMCs. The chain is assembled from TRBV2 and TRBJ1-1, with the D gene call left open. The CDR3 reads CASSERRSTEAFF. The DNA sequence follows: TGTGCCAGCAGTGAAAGGAGGAGCACTGAAGCTTTCTTT.